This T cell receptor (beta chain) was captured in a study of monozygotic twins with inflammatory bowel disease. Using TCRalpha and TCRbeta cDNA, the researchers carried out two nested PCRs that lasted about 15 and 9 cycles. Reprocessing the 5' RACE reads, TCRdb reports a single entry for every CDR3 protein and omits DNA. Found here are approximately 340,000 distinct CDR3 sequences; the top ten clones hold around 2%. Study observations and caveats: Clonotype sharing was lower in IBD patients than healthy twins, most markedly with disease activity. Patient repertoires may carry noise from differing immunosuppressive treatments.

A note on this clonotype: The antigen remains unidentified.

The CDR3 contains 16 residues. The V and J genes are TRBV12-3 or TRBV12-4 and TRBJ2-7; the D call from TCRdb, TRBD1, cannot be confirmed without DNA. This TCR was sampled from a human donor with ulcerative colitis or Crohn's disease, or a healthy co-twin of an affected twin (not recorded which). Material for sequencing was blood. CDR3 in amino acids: CASSPTGGRSSYEQYF.